The clone carrying this TCR beta chain was found a few times. This entry comes from a study of cytomegalovirus exposure and HLA in healthy donors. PCR used 60 Vbeta primers and 13 Jbeta primers. Here immunoSEQ multiplex PCR was the method, and the copy in TCRdb shows in-frame clones only, minus some. The sample includes roughly 180,000 clones, 70% to 85% seen only once; the top ten take 0.95% to 1.5%. The clonotype originates from a girl aged 2 to 9 in good health and CMV-seropositive. Sequenced input: PBMCs.

The CDR3 nucleotides are TGTGCCAGCAGAGGTCCGGGGAGCCAGCCCCAGCATTTT. Its translation is CASRGPGSQPQHF. The genes are TRBV2 and TRBJ1-5; D not certain. Trimming shortened V by 6 bases and J by 7 bases, and 13 bases separated the two germline ends. Germline CDR1 and CDR2: SNHLY and FYNNEI. The CDR3 runs 13 residues.